This record looks at one T cell receptor beta chain sequence and its context. Its antigen is not known. The junction departs from the called germline gene at one end, perhaps through a read error. Investigators isolated RNA and reverse transcribed it into cDNA to act as the sequencing template. Generated by immunoSEQ multiplex PCR, the TCRdb table keeps only in-frame clones and is missing some. The sample has 200,000 or so clones; 58% are singletons. The data derive from a study of CD8+ T cells in alopecia areata. As for the study in general: Dosing with tofacitinib proceeded for 6 to 18 months, followed by 6 months off drug. Severity was scored as percentage of affected scalp area in treated patients. Findings of the study overall: Compared with normal scalp, lesional scalp had higher clonality and more expanded CD8+ clones.

Treatment defined: oral pan-JAK inhibitor, 5-10 mg twice daily. It was from alopecia areata patients that lesional scalp punch biopsies and peripheral blood were collected. The CDR3 length is 15 residues. CDR1 GTSNPN and CDR2 SVGIG come from the germline V gene (reference sequence). This specimen consisted of CD4+ T cells sorted from blood, obtained at week 24, from a patient treated with tofacitinib. This receptor was obtained from a human donor with alopecia areata. This chain links TRBV30 with TRBJ1-5; D remains ambiguous. The CDR3 loop reads CTWSRLAASNQPQHF. The CDR3 DNA follows: TGTACCTGGAGTAGACTTGCGGCTAGCAATCAGCCCCAGCATTTT.